The present T cell receptor beta chain was sequenced within a study of long-term antiretroviral therapy in people with HIV. Germline values: CDR1 MGHDK, CDR2 SYGVNS. V lost 1 base and J lost 9; bases outside the gene matches: 7. The CDR3 totals 14 residues. Survey-level resolution applied to immunoSEQ assay v3.0. Sequencing used immunoSEQ multiplex PCR; TCRdb keeps in-frame clones, though not all of them. The table shows 30,000 to 40,000 clones, with over 75% occurring only once. The chain employs TRBV25-1 and TRBJ1-2; TRBD1 matches at 8 bases. The sample in question was unsorted PBMCs, obtained 0.6 years after starting antiretroviral therapy. The TCR was taken from a man younger than 35 with HIV. Here the CDR3 DNA reads TGTGCCAGCAGTGAATGGGAGGACAGGGCGCGCTACACCTTC. Its translation is CASSEWEDRARYTF.